The T cell receptor (beta chain) under discussion was sequenced for a study of graft-versus-host responses after intestinal transplantation. On the study more broadly: Anti-thymocyte globulin served as induction for all recipients, who then took tacrolimus and steroids for two to three years. Findings and caveats of the study: Peak circulating GvH clone levels tracked with early post-transplant HvG declines. GvH clones turned up in recipient marrow; some had shown up first in ileum or blood. Allografts of one patient group, those with graft-donor T cell macrochimerism, had high graft-versus-host to host-versus-graft clonal ratios.

Measured with immunoSEQ multiplex PCR; TCRdb has only the in-frame clones, and not every one. The profile covers some 130,000 clones, with 90% to 95% appearing a single time and around 0.12% taken by the ten largest. Remarks on this clone: The antigen remains undetermined.

The input for sequencing was unstimulated CD4+ T cells sorted from spleen or lymph node cells, taken before intestinal transplant. The sequence derives from a human donor who received an intestinal transplant.

The CDR3 protein is CASSWGQSNTEAFF. The CDR3 DNA reads TGTGCCAGCAGTTGGGGACAGTCGAACACTGAAGCTTTCTTT. The chain couples TRBV6-6 to TRBJ1-1; 7 bases align to TRBD1. CDR1 MNHNY and CDR2 SVGAGI come from the germline V gene (reference sequence). There are 14 residues in the CDR3. The V segment lost 4 bases and the J segment 1 base; nucleotides outside the gene matches: 3.